The clone carrying this TCR beta chain was picked up a small number of times. Its antigen is as yet unknown. This record belongs to a study of cytomegalovirus exposure and HLA in healthy donors. Overall study findings and caveats: The productive fraction for most TCR beta V segments was about 87% or about 30% in an earlier analysis.

A multiplex PCR was run with 60 Vbeta primers and 13 Jbeta primers. Using immunoSEQ multiplex PCR, the repertoire was profiled, and TCRdb retains in-frame clones only, with some absent. This table holds roughly 110,000 clones, 70% to 80% found once. From germline, CDR1 is LNHDA and CDR2 SQIVND (reference sequence). Trimming took 1 base from V and 2 from J, leaving 9 bases between them. This CDR3 is 15 amino acids long. The sequenced material came from PBMCs. The rearrangement uses TRBV19 and TRBJ1-5; D possibly corresponds to TRBD1 (6 bases). The receptor was derived from a man aged 55-75 years in good health and CMV-seronegative. This CDR3 is CASSIGQVGNQPQHF. The DNA for the CDR3 is TGTGCCAGTAGTATAGGACAGGTCGGCAATCAGCCCCAGCATTTT.